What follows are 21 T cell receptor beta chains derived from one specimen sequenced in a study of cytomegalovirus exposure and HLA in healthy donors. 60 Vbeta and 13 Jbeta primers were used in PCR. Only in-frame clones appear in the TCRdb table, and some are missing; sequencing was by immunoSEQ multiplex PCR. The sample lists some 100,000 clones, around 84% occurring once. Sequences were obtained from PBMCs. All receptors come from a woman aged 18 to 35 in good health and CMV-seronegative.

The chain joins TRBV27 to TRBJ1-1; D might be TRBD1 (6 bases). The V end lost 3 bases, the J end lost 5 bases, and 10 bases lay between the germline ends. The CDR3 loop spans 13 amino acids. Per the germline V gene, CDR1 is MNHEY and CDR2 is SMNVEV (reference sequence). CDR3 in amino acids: CASSFTDRTEAFF. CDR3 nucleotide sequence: TGTGCCAGCAGTTTTACGGACAGAACTGAAGCTTTCTTT.

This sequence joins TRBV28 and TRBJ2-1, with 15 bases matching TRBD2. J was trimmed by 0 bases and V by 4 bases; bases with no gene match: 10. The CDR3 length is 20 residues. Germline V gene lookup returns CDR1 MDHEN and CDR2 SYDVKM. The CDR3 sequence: CASSSPGLAGGPSSYNEQFF. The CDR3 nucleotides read TGTGCCAGCAGTTCCCCGGGACTAGCGGGAGGCCCGAGCTCCTACAATGAGCAGTTCTTC.

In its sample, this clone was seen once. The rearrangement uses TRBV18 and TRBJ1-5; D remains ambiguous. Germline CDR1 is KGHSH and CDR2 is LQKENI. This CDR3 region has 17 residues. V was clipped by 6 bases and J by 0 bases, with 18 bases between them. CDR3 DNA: TGTGCCAGCTCTCGTAGCAAGATTGGATATAGCAATCAGCCCCAGCATTTT. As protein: CASSRSKIGYSNQPQHF.

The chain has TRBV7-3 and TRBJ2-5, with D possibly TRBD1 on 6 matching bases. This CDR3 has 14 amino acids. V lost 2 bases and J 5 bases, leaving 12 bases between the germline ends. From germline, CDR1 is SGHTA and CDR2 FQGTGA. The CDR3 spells CASSLGGPGETQYF. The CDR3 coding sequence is TGTGCCAGCAGCTTAGGGGGCCCCGGGGAGACCCAGTACTTC.

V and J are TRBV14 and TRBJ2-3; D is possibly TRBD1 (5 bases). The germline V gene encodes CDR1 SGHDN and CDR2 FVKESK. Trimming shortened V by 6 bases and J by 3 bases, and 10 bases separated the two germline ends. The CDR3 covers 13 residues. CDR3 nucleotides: TGTGCCAGCAGGTGGTCAGGGACAGATACGCAGTATTTT. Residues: CASRWSGTDTQYF. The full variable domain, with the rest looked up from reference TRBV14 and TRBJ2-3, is EAGVTQFPSHSVIEKGQTVTLRCDPISGHDNLYWYRRVMGKEIKFLLHFVKESKQDESGMPNNRFLAERTGGTYSTLKVQPAELEDSGVYFCASRWSGTDTQYFGPGTRLTVL.

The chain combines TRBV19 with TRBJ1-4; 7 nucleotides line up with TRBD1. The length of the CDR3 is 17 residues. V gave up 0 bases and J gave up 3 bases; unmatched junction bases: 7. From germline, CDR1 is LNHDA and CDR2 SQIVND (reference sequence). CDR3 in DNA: TGTGCCAGTAGTATAGATTCCAGGGGGATTGCTAATGAAAAACTGTTTTTT. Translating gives CASSIDSRGIANEKLFF. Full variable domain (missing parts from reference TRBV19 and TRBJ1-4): DGGITQSPKYLFRKEGQNVTLSCEQNLNHDAMYWYRQDPGQGLRLIYYSQIVNDFQKGDIAEGYSVSREKKESFPLTVTSAQKNPTAFYLCASSIDSRGIANEKLFFGSGTQLSVL.

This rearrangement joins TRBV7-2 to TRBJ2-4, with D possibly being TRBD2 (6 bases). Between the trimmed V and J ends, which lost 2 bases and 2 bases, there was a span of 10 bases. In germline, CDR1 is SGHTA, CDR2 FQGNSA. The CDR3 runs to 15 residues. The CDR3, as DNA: TGTGCCAGCAGCTTAACACGGGGGACCAAAAACATTCAGTACTTC. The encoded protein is CASSLTRGTKNIQYF.

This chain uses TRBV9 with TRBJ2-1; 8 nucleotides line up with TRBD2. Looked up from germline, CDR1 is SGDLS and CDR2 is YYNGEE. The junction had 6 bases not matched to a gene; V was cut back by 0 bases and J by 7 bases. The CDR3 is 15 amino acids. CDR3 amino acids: CASSVALREVNEQFF. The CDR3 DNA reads TGTGCCAGCAGCGTAGCTCTGCGGGAGGTGAATGAGCAGTTCTTC. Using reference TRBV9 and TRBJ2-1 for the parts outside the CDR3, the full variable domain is DSGVTQTPKHLITATGQRVTLRCSPRSGDLSVYWYQQSLDQGLQFLIQYYNGEERAKGNILERFSAQQFPDLHSELNLSSLELGDSALYFCASSVALREVNEQFFGPGTRLTVL.

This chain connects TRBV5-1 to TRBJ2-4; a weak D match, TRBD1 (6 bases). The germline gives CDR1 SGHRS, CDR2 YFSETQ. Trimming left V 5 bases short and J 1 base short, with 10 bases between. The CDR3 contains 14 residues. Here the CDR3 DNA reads TGCGCCAGCAGACAGGGTTGGGCCAAAAACATTCAGTACTTC. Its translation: CASRQGWAKNIQYF.

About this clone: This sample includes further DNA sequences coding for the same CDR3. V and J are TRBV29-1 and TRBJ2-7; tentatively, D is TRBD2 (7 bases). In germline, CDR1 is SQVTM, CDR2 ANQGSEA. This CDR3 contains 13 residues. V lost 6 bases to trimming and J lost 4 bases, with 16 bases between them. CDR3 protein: CSVSGGGGYEQYF. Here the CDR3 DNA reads TGCAGCGTCTCTGGAGGGGGGGGATACGAGCAGTACTTC.

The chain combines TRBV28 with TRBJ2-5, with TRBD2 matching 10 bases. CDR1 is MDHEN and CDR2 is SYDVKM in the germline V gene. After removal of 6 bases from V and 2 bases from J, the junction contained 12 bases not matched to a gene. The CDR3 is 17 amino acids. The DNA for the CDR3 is TGTGCCAGCAGCTACTCTCTAGCGGGAGAGGTACAAGAGACCCAGTACTTC. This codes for CASSYSLAGEVQETQYF.

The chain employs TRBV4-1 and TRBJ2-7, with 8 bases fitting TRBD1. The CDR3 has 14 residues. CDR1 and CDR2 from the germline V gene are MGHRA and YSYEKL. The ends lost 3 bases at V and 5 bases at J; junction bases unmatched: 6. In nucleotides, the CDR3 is TGCGCCAGCAGCCACGACAGGGGAGCCGACGAGCAGTACTTC. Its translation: CASSHDRGADEQYF.

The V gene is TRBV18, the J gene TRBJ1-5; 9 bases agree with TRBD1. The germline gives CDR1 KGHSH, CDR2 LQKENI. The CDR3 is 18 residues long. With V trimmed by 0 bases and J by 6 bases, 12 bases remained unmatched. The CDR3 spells CASSPPGQGSPPTQPQHF. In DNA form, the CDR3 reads TGTGCCAGCTCACCACCTGGACAGGGGAGCCCCCCAACTCAGCCCCAGCATTTT.

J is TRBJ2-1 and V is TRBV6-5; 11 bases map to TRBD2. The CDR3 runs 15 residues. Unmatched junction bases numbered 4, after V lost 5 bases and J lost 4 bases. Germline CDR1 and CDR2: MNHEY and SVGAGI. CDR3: CASSARLAGYNEQFF. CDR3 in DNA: TGTGCCAGCAGTGCCCGACTAGCGGGATACAATGAGCAGTTCTTC.

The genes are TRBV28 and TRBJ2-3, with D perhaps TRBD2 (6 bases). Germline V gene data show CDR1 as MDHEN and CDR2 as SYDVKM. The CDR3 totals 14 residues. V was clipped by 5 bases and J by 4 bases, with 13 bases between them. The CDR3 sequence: CASSPQRVSDTQYF. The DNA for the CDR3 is TGTGCCAGCAGTCCTCAGCGGGTTTCAGATACGCAGTATTTT.

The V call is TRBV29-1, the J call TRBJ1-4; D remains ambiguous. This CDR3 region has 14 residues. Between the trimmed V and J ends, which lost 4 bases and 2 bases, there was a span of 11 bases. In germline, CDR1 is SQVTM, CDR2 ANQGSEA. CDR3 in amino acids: CSVVFDATNEKLFF. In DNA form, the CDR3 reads TGCAGCGTTGTGTTTGATGCGACTAATGAAAAACTGTTTTTT.

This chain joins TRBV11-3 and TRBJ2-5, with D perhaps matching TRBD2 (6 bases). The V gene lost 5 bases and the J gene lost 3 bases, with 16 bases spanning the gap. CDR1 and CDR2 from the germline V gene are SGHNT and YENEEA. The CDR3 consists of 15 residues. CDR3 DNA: TGTGCCAGCAGCCATTACGGGACTCTCGAAGAGACCCAGTACTTC. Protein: CASSHYGTLEETQYF.

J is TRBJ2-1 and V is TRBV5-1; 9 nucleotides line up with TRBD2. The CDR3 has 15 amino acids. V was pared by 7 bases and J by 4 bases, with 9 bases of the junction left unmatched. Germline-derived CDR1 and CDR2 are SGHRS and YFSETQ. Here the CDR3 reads CASQLRTSDYNEQFF. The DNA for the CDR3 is TGCGCCAGCCAACTCCGGACTAGCGATTACAATGAGCAGTTCTTC.

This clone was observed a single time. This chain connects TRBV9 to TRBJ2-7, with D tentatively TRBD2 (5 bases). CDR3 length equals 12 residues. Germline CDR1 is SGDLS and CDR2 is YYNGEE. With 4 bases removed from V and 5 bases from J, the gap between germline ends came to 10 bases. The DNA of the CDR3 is TGTGCCAGCAGCCGCGGGCTGGACGAGCAGTACTTC. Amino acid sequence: CASSRGLDEQYF.

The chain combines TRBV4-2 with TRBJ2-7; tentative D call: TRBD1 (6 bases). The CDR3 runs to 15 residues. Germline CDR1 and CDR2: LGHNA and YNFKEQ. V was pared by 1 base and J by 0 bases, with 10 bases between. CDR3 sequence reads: CASSQGQEPSYEQYF. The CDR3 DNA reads TGTGCCAGCAGCCAAGGACAGGAGCCCTCCTACGAGCAGTACTTC.

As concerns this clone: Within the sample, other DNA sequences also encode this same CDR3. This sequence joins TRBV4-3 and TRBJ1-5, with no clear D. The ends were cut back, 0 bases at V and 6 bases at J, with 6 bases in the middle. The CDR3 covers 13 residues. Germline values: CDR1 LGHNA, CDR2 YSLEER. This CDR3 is CASSQDRGQPQHF. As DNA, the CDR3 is TGCGCCAGCAGCCAAGATCGGGGTCAGCCCCAGCATTTT.